The 13 T cell receptor beta chains presented below share a single source sample, sequenced in a study of circulating CD8 cells and anti-PD-1 response in melanoma. Live CD3+CD8+TCRalphabeta+ cells were sorted into four subsets by PD-1 and/or TIGIT. Using approximately 15 ng of total RNA, TCR libraries were made with the QIAseq Immune Repertoire TCR panel. TCRdb re-analysed the reads in MiXCR, keeping a single row per CDR3 protein. The sample has some 410 distinct CDR3 sequences, around 13% seen once; the top ten hold about two thirds. The sequencing used CD8+ T cells from PBMCs, collected at baseline or after one month of anti-PD-1 therapy (not recorded which). The receptors were gathered from a human donor with melanoma.

Comment on this clonotype: A clone one base away is much larger, so this may be a read error. This chain uses TRBV28 with TRBJ2-7; maybe TRBD1 (6 bases). In germline, CDR1 is MDHEN, CDR2 SYDVKM. V was pared by 8 bases and J by 3 bases, with 17 bases between. The CDR3 has 14 residues. DNA of the CDR3: TGTGCCAGCGGTCCCCACAGGGCCATCTACGAGCAGTACTTC. Amino acids: CASGPHRAIYEQYF.

As to this clonotype: Since a much larger clone is just one base distant, this may be a read error. The V gene is TRBV27, the J gene TRBJ2-7; 10 bases line up with TRBD2. The CDR3 extends over 16 amino acids. CDR1 is MNHEY, CDR2 SMNVEV, per germline (reference sequence). CDR3 region: CAGSLSRLAGTYEQYF. Here the CDR3 DNA reads TGTGCCGGCAGTTTATCGAGACTAGCGGGTACCTACGAGCAGTACTTC.

By sample share, this clonotype is hyperexpanded. The rearrangement uses TRBV7-2 and TRBJ2-7, with D perhaps TRBD1 (5 bases). The CDR3 totals 16 residues. The germline gives CDR1 SGHTA, CDR2 FQGNSA. Deletions cut 1 base from V and 0 bases from J, with 13 bases between. This CDR3 is CASSLEGSGRSYEQYF. The CDR3 DNA sequence: TGTGCCAGCAGCTTAGAGGGGTCGGGCCGCTCCTACGAGCAGTACTTC.

In its sample, this clonotype is medium-sized. The chain combines TRBV4-3 with TRBJ2-3, with a possible D match to TRBD2 (6 bases). This CDR3 region has 16 residues. V lost 1 base and J lost 3, with 14 bases in between. CDR1 is LGHNA and CDR2 is YSLEER in the germline V gene. In DNA, the CDR3 is TGCGCCAGCAGCCAAGCGGAGGGAGGAGGGACAGATACGCAGTATTTT. Protein: CASSQAEGGGTDTQYF.

By its share, this clonotype is medium-sized (0.01 to 0.1%). V is TRBV19 and J is TRBJ2-1; TRBD2 matches 8 bases. Germline CDR1 LNHDA, CDR2 SQIVND (reference sequence). CDR3 size: 13 residues. J lost 10 bases, V lost 5 bases, and 7 bases had no gene match. The CDR3 reads CASSGSGILEQFF. For the CDR3, the DNA is TGTGCCAGTAGTGGTAGCGGGATCCTCGAGCAGTTCTTC.

By proportion, this clonotype is medium-sized. The chain employs TRBV19 and TRBJ2-1, with 8 positions matching TRBD2. Germline values: CDR1 LNHDA, CDR2 SQIVND (reference sequence). Trimming took 6 bases from V and 0 from J; bases not matched to a gene: 13. This CDR3 contains 18 residues. The CDR3 DNA reads as TGTGCCAGTAGAAGTGCTAGCGGGCACTGGAGCTCCTACAATGAGCAGTTCTTC. It translates to CASRSASGHWSSYNEQFF.

This clonotype is medium-sized by share. This chain links TRBV24-1 with TRBJ2-3; 9 bases are shared with TRBD2. There are 13 residues in the CDR3. V lost 8 bases to trimming and J lost 8 bases; unmatched junction nucleotides: 7. Germline-derived CDR1 and CDR2 are KGHDR and SFDVKD. The chain's CDR3 is CATTAGGVGTQYF. The CDR3 DNA reads TGTGCCACCACTGCGGGAGGGGTTGGTACGCAGTATTTT.

By share, this clonotype ranks as medium-sized. The rearrangement joins TRBV20-1 to TRBJ2-1; 13 bases agree with TRBD2. This CDR3 contains 16 residues. Germline lookup yields CDR1 DFQATT and CDR2 SNEGSKA (reference sequence). With 6 bases clipped from V and 3 bases from J, the junction kept 8 bases outside the gene matches. The CDR3 spells CSAPGLAGDLYNEQFF. CDR3 sequence (DNA): TGCAGTGCCCCCGGACTAGCGGGAGACCTCTACAATGAGCAGTTCTTC.

This clonotype showed up just a few times. The rearrangement joins TRBV28 to TRBJ2-3; 7 positions match TRBD2. The J segment lost 4 bases and the V segment lost 6 bases, leaving 19 bases of the junction unmatched. Germline-derived CDR1 and CDR2 are MDHEN and SYDVKM. The CDR3 runs 18 residues. CDR3 protein: CASSPLPSISGGPDTQYF. DNA of the CDR3: TGTGCCAGCAGCCCGCTTCCTTCTATTTCGGGGGGACCAGATACGCAGTATTTT.

This clonotype is medium-sized in the sample. The chain uses TRBV27 and TRBJ2-7; 8 bases agree with TRBD2. The CDR3 length is 13 residues. Germline trimming cut 6 bases from V and 4 bases from J; bases unmatched to any gene: 5. The germline V gene encodes CDR1 MNHEY and CDR2 SMNVEV (reference sequence). The CDR3 sequence: CASSPTSEYEQYF. CDR3 in DNA: TGTGCCAGCAGCCCGACTAGCGAGTACGAGCAGTACTTC.

As regards this clonotype: Its ends do not fully match the called genes, so a read error is possible. CDR3 sequence reads: CASSMTAPEEEQHF. Here the CDR3 DNA reads TGCGCCAGCAGTATGACGGCCCCTGAAGAGGAGCAGCACTTC. The V call is TRBV5-1, the J call TRBJ2-7; D gene ambiguous. The CDR3 runs 14 residues. CDR1 SGHRS and CDR2 YFSETQ come from the germline V gene. Full variable domain (remainder filled in from reference TRBV5-1 and TRBJ2-7): KAGVTQTPRYLIKTRGQQVTLSCSPISGHRSVSWYQQTPGQGLQFLFEYFSETQRNKGNFPGRFSGRQFSNSRSEMNVSTLELGDSALYLCASSMTAPEEEQHFGPGTRLTVT.

This clonotype was observed a few times. One end of the junction does not line up with germline, which may come from a read error. This chain joins TRBV7-3 and TRBJ2-1; 12 nucleotides match TRBD2. This CDR3 has 19 amino acids. The V gene's germline CDR1 is SGHTA and CDR2 FQGTGA. The CDR3 region has the DNA TGTGCCAGCAGCCCTAGAGGGACTAGCGGGTTTAGCTCCTACAATGAGCAGCTCTTC. Amino acids: CASSPRGTSGFSSYNEQLF. The complete variable domain, with remaining parts taken from reference TRBV7-3 and TRBJ2-1, reads GAGVSQTPSNKVTEKGKYVELRCDPISGHTALYWYRQSLGQGPEFLIYFQGTGAADDSGLPNDRFFAVRPEGSVSTLKIQRTERGDSAVYLCASSPRGTSGFSSYNEQLFGPGTRLTVL.

V gene TRBV27 combines with J gene TRBJ2-1, with TRBD1 identical over 7 bases. Losses at the gene ends were 7 bases for V and 7 bases for J; bases not matched to a gene: 10. CDR1 MNHEY and CDR2 SMNVEV come from the germline V gene (reference sequence). The CDR3 covers 14 residues. The CDR3 DNA reads as TGTGCCAGCACCAGTACAGGGGTTGTGAATGAGCAGTTCTTC. It specifies CASTSTGVVNEQFF.